Following are 17 T cell receptor beta chains from one sample sequenced in a study of PD-1 blockade in classical Hodgkin lymphoma. Using immunoSEQ multiplex PCR, the repertoire was profiled, and TCRdb retains in-frame clones only, with some absent. The repertoire includes 45,000 or so clones, approximately 70% of them detected once, and 8% to 13% sits in the top ten. All the patients suffered relapse after autologous stem cell transplantation, and brentuximab vedotin exposure differed. The sequencing here drew on peripheral blood mononuclear cells (PBMCs), taken at baseline. These receptors all come from a human donor with classical Hodgkin lymphoma.

The sample holds a few counts of this clone. The chain is built from TRBV19 and TRBJ2-7; TRBD1 aligns across 8 bases. V was clipped by 5 bases and J by 6 bases; unmatched bases: 12. The CDR3 extends over 15 amino acids. CDR1 and CDR2 (germline): LNHDA, SQIVND (reference sequence). This CDR3 reads CASSPGGQGVAEQYF. CDR3 DNA: TGTGCCAGTAGTCCCGGAGGACAGGGTGTTGCCGAGCAGTACTTC.

The chain couples TRBV11-2 to TRBJ2-4; 9 bases line up with TRBD2. The CDR3 length is 18 residues. V dropped 2 bases and J dropped 6; count of bases not matched to a gene: 14. Germline V CDR1 and CDR2: SGHAT, FQNNGV. The CDR3 spells CASSLFGSTSGDSNIQYF. CDR3 DNA sequence: TGTGCCAGCAGCTTATTTGGATCGACTAGCGGAGACTCAAACATTCAGTACTTC.

This chain joins TRBV6-6 and TRBJ1-5, with D unresolved. V was cut by 4 bases and J by 9 bases, with 13 bases left in between. Germline CDR1 MNHNY, CDR2 SVGAGI (reference sequence). The CDR3 has 13 residues. The CDR3 DNA reads TGTGCCAGCAGTTCCGGATTTATAGGGCCCCAGCATTTT. It codes for CASSSGFIGPQHF.

The V call is TRBV6-6, the J call TRBJ1-1; TRBD1 matches 7 bases. CDR3 length equals 12 residues. Trimming cost V 7 bases and J 5 bases; bases outside gene matches: 4. CDR1 is MNHNY, CDR2 SVGAGI, per germline (reference sequence). The DNA for the CDR3 is TGTGCCAGCAACCACAGGGGAACTGAAGCTTTCTTT. Protein product: CASNHRGTEAFF.

V is TRBV19 and J is TRBJ1-1; D might be TRBD1 (5 bases). V dropped 3 bases and J dropped 1 base, with 9 bases sitting between them. The CDR3 contains 14 residues. Germline CDR1 reads LNHDA; CDR2 reads SQIVND (reference sequence). This CDR3 is CASSIRAGNTEAFF. The CDR3 DNA sequence: TGTGCCAGTAGTATCAGGGCCGGGAACACTGAAGCTTTCTTT. The full variable domain, rest sourced from reference TRBV19 and TRBJ1-1, is DGGITQSPKYLFRKEGQNVTLSCEQNLNHDAMYWYRQDPGQGLRLIYYSQIVNDFQKGDIAEGYSVSREKKESFPLTVTSAQKNPTAFYLCASSIRAGNTEAFFGQGTRLTVV.

The CDR3 here is CASSLRDGRPGNYNSPLHF. The CDR3 DNA sequence: TGTGCCAGCAGTTTGCGTGATGGGAGGCCCGGCAACTATAATTCACCCCTCCACTTT. The chain combines TRBV27 with TRBJ1-6; D not certain. Germline-derived CDR1 and CDR2 are MNHEY and SMNVEV (reference sequence). The CDR3 extends over 19 amino acids. Trimming shortened V by 3 bases and J by 3 bases, and 21 bases separated the two germline ends.

The rearrangement joins TRBV10-2 to TRBJ1-1; D remains unclear. From germline, CDR1 is WSHSY and CDR2 SAAADI. V lost 5 bases and J 1 base, leaving 8 bases between the germline ends. The CDR3 consists of 13 residues. The CDR3 loop is CASSFESNTEAFF. Written as DNA, the CDR3 is TGCGCCAGCAGTTTCGAGTCGAACACTGAAGCTTTCTTT.

This sequence joins TRBV5-1 and TRBJ1-1; no reliable D call. The CDR3 length is 13 residues. Per germline, CDR1 SGHRS and CDR2 YFSETQ. The V and J ends lost 3 bases and 4 bases respectively, with 10 bases between them. CDR3 DNA: TGCGCCAGCAGCTGGGCGGGCCTCACTGAAGCTTTCTTT. This translates into CASSWAGLTEAFF. Supplemented by reference TRBV5-1 and TRBJ1-1, the full variable domain reads KAGVTQTPRYLIKTRGQQVTLSCSPISGHRSVSWYQQTPGQGLQFLFEYFSETQRNKGNFPGRFSGRQFSNSRSEMNVSTLELGDSALYLCASSWAGLTEAFFGQGTRLTVV.

This chain connects TRBV7-6 to TRBJ1-1, with D unclear. V was shortened by 2 bases and J by 3 bases, with 7 bases between the two germline ends. The CDR3 is made up of 13 amino acids. The germline V gene has CDR1 SGHVS and CDR2 FNYEAQ. CDR3 in amino acids: CASSLSTYTEAFF. The CDR3 nucleotides are TGTGCCAGCAGCTTATCCACGTACACTGAAGCTTTCTTT.

The genes are TRBV7-9 and TRBJ2-1, with D uncertain. The CDR3 consists of 12 residues. Trimming took 6 bases from V and 9 from J, leaving 12 bases between them. Germline CDR1 reads SEHNR; CDR2 reads FQNEAQ (reference sequence). CDR3 in DNA: TGTGCCAGCAGAAGCTCGAGTGGTGAGCAGTTCTTC. It translates to CASRSSSGEQFF.

The chain is built from TRBV4-1 and TRBJ2-5; D gene unclear. Germline assignment: CDR1 MGHRA and CDR2 YSYEKL. The CDR3 covers 15 residues. The V and J ends lost 6 bases and 0 bases respectively, with 14 bases between them. CDR3: CASSPQTLYQETQYF. As DNA, the CDR3 is TGCGCCAGCAGTCCTCAAACTTTGTACCAAGAGACCCAGTACTTC.

The gene calls are TRBV7-8 and TRBJ1-5; D gene ambiguous. CDR3 length: 14 residues. CDR1 and CDR2 (germline): SGHVS, FQNEAQ. The V end was cut by 1 base, the J end by 4 bases, with 8 bases between. The CDR3 nucleotides are TGTGCCAGCAGCTTAGGCGTGGGGAATCAGCCCCAGCATTTT. Protein product: CASSLGVGNQPQHF.

This clone was seen only once. The V call is TRBV5-4, the J call TRBJ1-1; 8 bases align to TRBD1. CDR1 is SGHNT and CDR2 is YYREEE in the germline V gene (reference sequence). The J segment lost 5 bases and the V segment lost 0 bases, leaving 6 bases of the junction unmatched. The CDR3 loop spans 15 amino acids. The CDR3: CASSLGGTGVTEAFF. The CDR3 nucleotides read TGTGCCAGCAGCTTGGGGGGGACAGGAGTAACTGAAGCTTTCTTT. The variable domain in full, with the rest retrieved from reference TRBV5-4 and TRBJ1-1, is ETGVTQSPTHLIKTRGQQVTLRCSSQSGHNTVSWYQQALGQGPQFIFQYYREEENGRGNFPPRFSGLQFPNYSSELNVNALELDDSALYLCASSLGGTGVTEAFFGQGTRLTVV.

This chain uses TRBV5-6 with TRBJ2-2; D remains unclear. Trimming left V 0 bases short and J 7 bases short, with 4 bases between. Germline-derived CDR1 and CDR2 are SGHDT and YYEEEE. The CDR3 contains 12 residues. The CDR3 is CASSLAIGELFF. The CDR3 nucleotides read TGTGCCAGCAGCTTGGCCATCGGGGAGCTGTTTTTT.

The chain is built from TRBV7-3 and TRBJ1-1; D gene ambiguous. Looked up from germline, CDR1 is SGHTA and CDR2 is FQGTGA. The CDR3 extends over 13 amino acids. Trimming took off 1 base at V and 3 bases at J, with 6 bases between the two ends. The chain's CDR3 is CASSLITDTEAFF. The DNA for the CDR3 is TGTGCCAGCAGCTTAATAACGGACACTGAAGCTTTCTTT.

This clone occurred a few times. The J gene is TRBJ1-1, the V gene TRBV5-5; D is uncertain. The CDR3 is 13 residues long. The V gene lost 0 bases and the J gene lost 3 bases, with 6 bases spanning the gap. From germline, CDR1 is SGHKS and CDR2 YYEKEE (reference sequence). CDR3 bases: TGTGCCAGCAGCTTGGACTCACACACTGAAGCTTTCTTT. It specifies CASSLDSHTEAFF.

The chain couples TRBV19 to TRBJ1-2, with TRBD1 matching 7 bases. The CDR3 has 15 amino acids. The V gene end was trimmed by 4 bases and the J gene end by 5 bases; junction bases not matched to a gene: 10. Germline lookup yields CDR1 LNHDA and CDR2 SQIVND (reference sequence). The CDR3: CASSTVWDSSYGYTF. CDR3 DNA: TGTGCCAGTAGTACCGTATGGGACAGTAGTTATGGCTACACCTTC.